A selection of T cell receptor beta chains follows, all from one sample in a study of a mutant IDH1 vaccine in newly diagnosed glioma. No antigen is known for these receptors. Measured with immunoSEQ multiplex PCR; TCRdb has only the in-frame clones, and not every one. Here the sample spans tens of thousands of clones, over 75% being singletons. The specimen was PBMCs, collected from a glioma patient whose treatment included an IDH1 peptide vaccine. Receptor source: a man aged 40-55 years with glioma. Both conserved end residues are trimmed from each CDR3. A D gene is named only where the DNA matches it firmly.

>TRBJ2-5|12|NA|TRBV5-1
ASSQQGRGETQY
>TRBJ1-1|16|NA|TRBV5-1
ASSLSRLRTGMNTEAF
>TRBJ2-3|11|TRBD2|TRBV30
LRLAGGIDTQY
>TRBJ2-3|11|NA|TRBV6-6
ASSGDSTDTQY
>TRBJ1-2|12|NA|TRBV11-2
ASSLVLVRDGYT
>TRBJ2-3|13|TRBD2|TRBV2
ASSEGRGDTDTQY
>TRBJ2-5|14|NA|TRBV5-4
ASSPVRQAGQETQY
>TRBJ1-5|13|NA|TRBV9
ASSISGGGGQPQH
>TRBJ1-2|15|TRBD1|TRBV19
ASSIDGTGGAFRGYT
>TRBJ2-1|14|NA|TRBV18
ASSPLSGGSQSEQF
>TRBJ2-7|11|TRBD1|TRBV5-6
ASSLGDRGEQY
>TRBJ1-1|13|NA|TRBV21-1
ASSKKGQENTEAF
>TRBJ1-2|14|NA|TRBV4-1
ASSQDDVLGGYGYT
>TRBJ2-1|13|TRBD2|TRBV7-6
ASSLVSSGRGEQF
>TRBJ2-1|12|NA|TRBV5-4
ASSLEPSGDEQF
>TRBJ2-7|13|NA|TRBV5-1
ASSWVQDRTYEQY
>NA|15|TRBD1|TRBV7-2
ASSQGTGGVGSYEQY
>TRBJ2-1|12|NA|TRBV6-5
ASSTSRTYNEQF
>TRBJ1-2|10|NA|TRBV7-6
ASSLDGNGYT
>TRBJ2-5|12|TRBD1|TRBV5-5
ASSGTATQETQY
>TRBJ2-1|15|TRBD1|TRBV6-1
ASSEMLGHRGYNEQF
>TRBJ2-1|13|TRBD2|TRBV30
AWSVTSGGAKEQF